Listed below are T cell receptor beta chains from one sample, sequenced in a study of blood T cell repertoires in COVID-19. TCRdb keeps only in-frame clones here, not all; method: immunoSEQ multiplex PCR. The sample has approximately 230,000 clones; 85% to 90% are singletons. The sequenced sample was PBMCs or T cells enriched from blood (not recorded which). These receptors originate from a man in his forties who had recovered from COVID-19. The CDR3 runs from the conserved cysteine through the conserved F or W.

v_call: TRBV5-1
cdr3_length: 16
j_call: TRBJ1-3
cdr3_aa: CASSLMDRDSGNTIYF

v_call: TRBV7-9
cdr3_length: 14
j_call: TRBJ1-4
cdr3_aa: CASCAGRTNEKLFF

v_call: TRBV7-8
cdr3_length: 14
j_call: TRBJ1-2
cdr3_aa: CASMLMQGSTGYTF

v_call: TRBV10-2
cdr3_length: 15
j_call: TRBJ2-1
cdr3_aa: CASSDLAGAYNEQFF

v_call: TRBV7-9
cdr3_length: 15
j_call: TRBJ2-1
cdr3_aa: CASTNTGKSYNEQFF

v_call: TRBV6-2/TRBV6-3
cdr3_length: 15
j_call: TRBJ2-1
cdr3_aa: CASSRLAGGPNEQFF

v_call: TRBV3-1/TRBV3-2
cdr3_length: 14
j_call: TRBJ2-3
cdr3_aa: CASSGQGRGDTQYF

v_call: TRBV7-2
cdr3_length: 15
j_call: TRBJ2-7
cdr3_aa: CASSLGLGLWYEQYF

v_call: TRBV7-9
cdr3_length: 13
j_call: TRBJ2-7
cdr3_aa: CASRGLADYEQYF

v_call: TRBV7-8
cdr3_length: 13
j_call: TRBJ1-2
cdr3_aa: CASSLFIGYGYTF

v_call: TRBV3-1/TRBV3-2
cdr3_length: 15
j_call: TRBJ1-6
cdr3_aa: CASSQGSRAGSPLHF

v_call: TRBV11-2
cdr3_length: 12
j_call: TRBJ2-1
cdr3_aa: CASSLDLDEQFF

v_call: TRBV5-6
cdr3_length: 15
j_call: TRBJ2-7
cdr3_aa: CASSAPGGLSYEQYF

v_call: TRBV7-2
cdr3_length: 12
j_call: TRBJ1-2
cdr3_aa: CASSFTGEGYTF

v_call: TRBV7-9
cdr3_length: 18
j_call: TRBJ1-4
cdr3_aa: CASSLVVAGYYANEKLFF

v_call: TRBV5-1
cdr3_length: 15
j_call: TRBJ1-5
cdr3_aa: CARSLAGGGNQPQHF

v_call: TRBV3-1/TRBV3-2
cdr3_length: 14
j_call: TRBJ2-7
cdr3_aa: CASSQEAGTYEQYF

v_call: TRBV27
cdr3_length: 15
j_call: TRBJ2-6
cdr3_aa: CASRPSGAGANVLTF

v_call: TRBV20-1
cdr3_length: 11
j_call: TRBJ1-1
cdr3_aa: CSARTSVSAFF

v_call: TRBV20-1
cdr3_length: 9
j_call: TRBJ1-2
cdr3_aa: CSASDGYTF

v_call: TRBV5-5
cdr3_length: 13
j_call: TRBJ1-6
cdr3_aa: CASSLEGGSPLHF

v_call: TRBV2
cdr3_length: 14
j_call: TRBJ1-2
cdr3_aa: CASSYLRGDYGYTF

v_call: TRBV18
cdr3_length: 15
j_call: TRBJ2-7
cdr3_aa: CASSPRIDRLYEQYF

v_call: TRBV7-2
cdr3_length: 14
j_call: TRBJ2-3
cdr3_aa: CASSLSTGPDTQYF

v_call: TRBV18
cdr3_length: 12
j_call: TRBJ2-3
cdr3_aa: CASSIPQDTQYF

v_call: TRBV11-2
cdr3_length: 15
j_call: TRBJ2-1
cdr3_aa: CASSSGRGDRNEQFF

v_call: TRBV18
cdr3_length: 16
j_call: TRBJ2-1
cdr3_aa: CASSPRAAGSYNEQFF

v_call: TRBV7-9
cdr3_length: 12
j_call: TRBJ1-6
cdr3_aa: CASSFDNSPLHF

v_call: TRBV7-9
cdr3_length: 15
j_call: TRBJ1-2
cdr3_aa: CASSLTQRPAGGYTF

v_call: TRBV6-1
cdr3_length: 13
j_call: TRBJ2-1
cdr3_aa: CASSEVVGLGQFF

v_call: TRBV5-1
cdr3_length: 12
j_call: TRBJ2-1
cdr3_aa: CASSPNGDRVFF

v_call: TRBV28
cdr3_length: 13
j_call: TRBJ1-5
cdr3_aa: CASSLSGGRAQHF

v_call: TRBV7-6
cdr3_length: 13
j_call: TRBJ2-7
cdr3_aa: CASSSGGLYEQYF

v_call: TRBV2
cdr3_length: 13
j_call: TRBJ1-4
cdr3_aa: CASSPRGGEKLFF

v_call: TRBV18
cdr3_length: 17
j_call: TRBJ1-5
cdr3_aa: CASSQNQGGQGNQPQHF

v_call: TRBV11-3
cdr3_length: 19
j_call: TRBJ1-5
cdr3_aa: CASSLGDRGQNEDCQPQHF

v_call: TRBV10-2
cdr3_length: 15
j_call: TRBJ1-2
cdr3_aa: CASSEWDSLYYGYTF

v_call: TRBV6-7
cdr3_length: 17
j_call: TRBJ2-1
cdr3_aa: CASSSRGDRDAHNEQFF

v_call: TRBV6-5
cdr3_length: 12
j_call: TRBJ1-2
cdr3_aa: CASTGDAYGYTF

v_call: TRBV28
cdr3_length: 14
j_call: TRBJ1-1
cdr3_aa: CASTLTGRGTEAFF

v_call: TRBV28
cdr3_length: 13
j_call: TRBJ1-1
cdr3_aa: CATGQGLGTEAFF

v_call: TRBV30
cdr3_length: 14
j_call: TRBJ1-3
cdr3_aa: CAWSTGGGGNTIYF